The TCR beta chain under discussion was sequenced for a study of PD-1 blockade in classical Hodgkin lymphoma. Method: immunoSEQ multiplex PCR; TCRdb's copy keeps in-frame clones and lacks some. The table lists around 25,000 clones, around nine tenths of them singletons. The time point: cycle 4 day 1 (C4D1), after more than 5 weeks of nivolumab. Every one of the patients relapsed after autologous stem cell transplantation (brentuximab vedotin exposure was variable). The ends were cut back, 0 bases at V and 0 bases at J, with 9 bases in the middle. The germline gives CDR1 LNHNV, CDR2 YYDKDF (reference sequence). There are 16 residues in the CDR3.

J is TRBJ1-5 and V is TRBV15, with no clear D. The receptor was isolated from a human donor with classical Hodgkin lymphoma. Sequenced here: peripheral blood mononuclear cells (PBMCs), sampled before the fourth cycle of nivolumab. CDR3 nucleotide sequence: TGTGCCACCAGCAGAGATGCGGTCATTAGCAATCAGCCCCAGCATTTT. Amino acids: CATSRDAVISNQPQHF. The whole variable domain, filled in from reference TRBV15 and TRBJ1-5, reads DAMVIQNPRYQVTQFGKPVTLSCSQTLNHNVMYWYQQKSSQAPKLLFHYYDKDFNNEADTPDNFQSRRPNTSFCFLDIRSPGLGDTAMYLCATSRDAVISNQPQHFGDGTRLSIL.